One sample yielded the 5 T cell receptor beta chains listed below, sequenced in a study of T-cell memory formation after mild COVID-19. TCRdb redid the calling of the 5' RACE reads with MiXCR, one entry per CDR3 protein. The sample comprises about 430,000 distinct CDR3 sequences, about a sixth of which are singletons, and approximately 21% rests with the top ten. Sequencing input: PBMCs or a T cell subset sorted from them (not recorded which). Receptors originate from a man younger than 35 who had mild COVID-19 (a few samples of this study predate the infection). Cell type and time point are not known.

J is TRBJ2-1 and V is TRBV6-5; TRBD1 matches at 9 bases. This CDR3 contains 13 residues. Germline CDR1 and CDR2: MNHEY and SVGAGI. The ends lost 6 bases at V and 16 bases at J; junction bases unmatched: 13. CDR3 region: CASSSTGGALDFF. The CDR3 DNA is TGTGCCAGCAGCAGCACAGGGGGCGCACTGGATTTCTTC.

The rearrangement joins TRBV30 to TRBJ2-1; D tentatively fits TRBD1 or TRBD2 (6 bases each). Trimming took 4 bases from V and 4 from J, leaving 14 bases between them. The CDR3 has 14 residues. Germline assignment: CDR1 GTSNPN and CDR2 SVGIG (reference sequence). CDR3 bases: TGTGCCTGGATGCGAACGGGGGCTTACAATGAGCAGTTCTTC. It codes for CAWMRTGAYNEQFF.

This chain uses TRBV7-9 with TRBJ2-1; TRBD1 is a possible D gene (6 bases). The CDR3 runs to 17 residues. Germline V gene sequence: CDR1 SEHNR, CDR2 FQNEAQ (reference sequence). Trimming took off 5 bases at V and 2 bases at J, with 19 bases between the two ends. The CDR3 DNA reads TGTGCCAGCAGCCCGTTAGCTAGCACAGGGACCTACAATGAGCAGTTCTTC. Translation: CASSPLASTGTYNEQFF.

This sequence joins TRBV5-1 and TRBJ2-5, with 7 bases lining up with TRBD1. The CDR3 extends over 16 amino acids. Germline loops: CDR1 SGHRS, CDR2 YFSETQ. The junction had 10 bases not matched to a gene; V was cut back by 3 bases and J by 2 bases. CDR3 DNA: TGCGCCAGCAGCTCCGATCCGGGACAGTCACAAGAGACCCAGTACTTC. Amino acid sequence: CASSSDPGQSQETQYF.

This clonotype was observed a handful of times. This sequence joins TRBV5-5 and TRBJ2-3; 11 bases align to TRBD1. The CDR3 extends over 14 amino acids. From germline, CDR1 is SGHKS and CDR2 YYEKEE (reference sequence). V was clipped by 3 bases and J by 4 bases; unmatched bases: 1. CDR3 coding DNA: TGTGCCAGCAGCTGGGGACAGGGGGCAGATACGCAGTATTTT. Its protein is CASSWGQGADTQYF.